The 27 T cell receptor beta chains listed next were all sequenced from one sample in a study of blood T cell repertoires in COVID-19. The protocol was immunoSEQ multiplex PCR, while the TCRdb copy is restricted to in-frame clones and leaves out a portion. This sample yields 150,000 or so clones, of which roughly four fifths are seen a single time; approximately 22% belongs to the top ten. The source material was peripheral blood. The receptors here all came from a woman older than 75 with acute or convalescent COVID-19.

This clone was counted a few times. The chain has TRBV7-2 and TRBJ1-1, with no clear D. This CDR3 comprises 13 residues. The V end was cut by 2 bases, the J end by 5 bases, with 9 bases between. Germline loops: CDR1 SGHTA, CDR2 FQGNSA. CDR3 loop: CASSLTGRTEAFF. The DNA of the CDR3 is TGTGCCAGCAGCTTAACTGGGAGGACTGAAGCTTTCTTT.

This rearrangement joins TRBV30 to TRBJ1-2; TRBD1 matches at 7 bases. Per germline, CDR1 GTSNPN and CDR2 SVGIG (reference sequence). V lost 1 base to trimming and J lost 14 bases; unmatched junction nucleotides: 7. The CDR3 runs to 11 residues. The chain's CDR3 is CAWSGQGSRTF. CDR3 sequence (DNA): TGTGCCTGGAGTGGACAGGGTTCTCGGACCTTC.

The chain combines TRBV7-6 with TRBJ2-3, with D possibly being TRBD1 (6 bases). Trimming left V 1 base short and J 1 base short, with 21 bases between. Germline values: CDR1 SGHVS, CDR2 FNYEAQ. CDR3 length: 19 residues. The chain's CDR3 is CASSLGGRLASARTDTQYF. CDR3 sequence (DNA): TGTGCCAGCAGCTTAGGGGGGCGTTTGGCAAGCGCCCGCACAGATACGCAGTATTTT.

This sequence joins TRBV19 and TRBJ2-1; 8 bases agree with TRBD2. J was trimmed by 7 bases and V by 0 bases; bases with no gene match: 8. Looked up from germline, CDR1 is LNHDA and CDR2 is SQIVND (reference sequence). The CDR3 is 16 residues long. This CDR3 is CASSIDREGGPNEQFF. Here the CDR3 DNA reads TGTGCCAGTAGTATAGATCGGGAGGGAGGGCCTAATGAGCAGTTCTTC.

This rearrangement joins TRBV3-1 (or the pseudogene TRBV3-2) to TRBJ1-4, with TRBD1 matching over 7 bases. CDR1 LGHDT and CDR2 YNNKEL come from the germline V gene (reference sequence). The CDR3 runs 15 residues. V gave up 1 base and J gave up 5 bases; unmatched junction bases: 4. The DNA of the CDR3 is TGTGCCAGCAGCCAAGCCTCGACAGGGAATGAAAAACTGTTTTTT. Its protein product is CASSQASTGNEKLFF.

This clone has more than one count but fewer than ten. This sequence joins TRBV5-4 and TRBJ2-3; 7 nucleotides line up with TRBD2. The germline gives CDR1 SGHNT, CDR2 YYREEE (reference sequence). Unmatched junction bases numbered 3, after V lost 3 bases and J lost 2 bases. The CDR3 loop spans 14 amino acids. For the CDR3, the DNA is TGTGCCAGCAGCTATGGGACTAACACAGATACGCAGTATTTT. It codes for CASSYGTNTDTQYF.

This sequence joins TRBV10-3 and TRBJ2-3; 8 nucleotides align to TRBD1. The CDR3 is 15 residues long. The germline CDR1 and CDR2 sequences are ENHRY and SYGVKD. The V segment lost 3 bases and the J segment 4 bases; nucleotides outside the gene matches: 6. CDR3 residues: CAISDPGQAADTQYF. The CDR3 DNA follows: TGTGCCATCAGTGACCCGGGACAGGCGGCAGATACGCAGTATTTT.

The gene calls are TRBV13 and TRBJ2-7; 12 bases are shared with TRBD2. Germline loops: CDR1 PRHDT, CDR2 FYEKMQ (reference sequence). CDR3 length equals 19 residues. V shed 5 bases and J 2 bases; nucleotides not matched to a gene: 16. CDR3 nucleotide sequence: TGTGCCAGCAGCCGCCGGACTAGCGGGAAAAAAGGTGGGACCTACGAGCAGTACTTC. Translating gives CASSRRTSGKKGGTYEQYF.

V gene TRBV7-9 combines with J gene TRBJ2-4, with TRBD1 as a possible D gene (6 bases). Trimming pared 3 bases from V and 1 base from J, leaving 10 bases between. This CDR3 is built from 15 residues. Germline assignment: CDR1 SEHNR and CDR2 FQNEAQ (reference sequence). The CDR3 bases are TGTGCCAGCAGCTTTGGGCAGGGGGCCAAAAACATTCAGTACTTC. This sequence encodes CASSFGQGAKNIQYF.

In this sample, this clone turned up once. The chain combines TRBV24-1 with TRBJ2-3; 7 positions agree with TRBD2. Trimming took 5 bases from V and 0 from J; bases not matched to a gene: 4. CDR3 length equals 15 residues. The germline V gene encodes CDR1 KGHDR and CDR2 SFDVKD. The CDR3 region is CATSGGLESTDTQYF. The CDR3 DNA is TGTGCCACCAGTGGAGGACTAGAAAGCACAGATACGCAGTATTTT.

The chain carries TRBV6-5 and TRBJ1-2; D unresolved. V dropped 0 bases and J dropped 5 bases, with 7 bases sitting between them. From germline, CDR1 is MNHEY and CDR2 SVGAGI. There are 13 residues in the CDR3. The CDR3 here is CASSYSNTYGYTF. The CDR3 DNA reads TGTGCCAGCAGTTACTCGAACACGTATGGCTACACCTTC.

The J gene is TRBJ2-1, the V gene TRBV27; TRBD2 matches at 7 bases. The trim removed 8 bases at V and 3 bases at J, leaving 7 bases unmatched. This CDR3 has 14 residues. CDR1 and CDR2 from the germline V gene are MNHEY and SMNVEV (reference sequence). Here the CDR3 reads CASSLAAYYNEQFF. CDR3 bases: TGTGCCAGCTCCCTAGCGGCTTACTACAATGAGCAGTTCTTC.

CDR3 DNA sequence: TGTGCCAGCAGCGAGGGACAGAACTATGGCTACACCTTC. It specifies CASSEGQNYGYTF. The chain joins TRBV14 to TRBJ1-2; TRBD1 matches at 7 bases. The CDR3 sequence is 13 residues long. Germline CDR1 reads SGHDN; CDR2 reads FVKESK. J lost 2 bases, V lost 5 bases, and 2 bases had no gene match.

The chain recombines TRBV19 with TRBJ2-1, with 14 bases identical to TRBD2. The CDR3 is made up of 19 amino acids. The germline CDR1 and CDR2 sequences are LNHDA and SQIVND (reference sequence). The V segment lost 4 bases and the J segment 9 bases; nucleotides outside the gene matches: 17. CDR3 DNA: TGTGCCAGTAGTACGAGTTCTTCTCCGGGACTAGCGGGAGTAGGTGAGCAGTTCTTC. Residues: CASSTSSSPGLAGVGEQFF.

The chain couples TRBV5-6 to TRBJ1-2; D is unresolved. The germline V gene encodes CDR1 SGHDT and CDR2 YYEEEE. V gave up 3 bases and J gave up 8 bases, with 14 bases separating them. This CDR3 has 13 amino acids. The CDR3 coding sequence is TGTGCCAGCAGCTCGGGTACAACCGGCGGCTACACCTTC. Its protein product is CASSSGTTGGYTF.

The rearrangement uses TRBV12-3 or TRBV12-4 and TRBJ2-5; TRBD2 might be the D (5 bases). The V end was cut by 6 bases, the J end by 1 base, with 9 bases between. CDR3 length: 13 residues. The CDR3 loop reads CASRPGGQETQYF. The CDR3, as DNA: TGTGCCAGCAGGCCAGGAGGCCAAGAGACCCAGTACTTC.

For the CDR3, the DNA is TGTGCCTGGAGAGCCTGGGAGGGTGGGGGCTACACCTTC. Translating gives CAWRAWEGGGYTF. The chain couples TRBV30 to TRBJ1-2; no definite D call. Trimming cost V 3 bases and J 8 bases, with 16 bases left between them. Looked up from germline, CDR1 is GTSNPN and CDR2 is SVGIG (reference sequence). The CDR3 is 13 residues long. Full variable domain (missing parts from reference TRBV30 and TRBJ1-2): SQTIHQWPATLVQPVGSPLSLECTVEGTSNPNLYWYRQAAGRGLQLLFYSVGIGQISSEVPQNLSASRPQDRQFILSSKKLLLSDSGFYLCAWRAWEGGGYTFGSGTRLTVV.

This clone was detected once. The chain couples TRBV30 to TRBJ2-2; 7 bases fit TRBD1. V gave up 2 bases and J gave up 6 bases; unmatched junction bases: 12. Germline CDR1 GTSNPN, CDR2 SVGIG (reference sequence). The CDR3 totals 16 residues. This chain's CDR3 is CAWSPNRDRVPGELFF. CDR3 bases: TGTGCCTGGAGTCCTAACCGGGACAGAGTTCCCGGGGAGCTGTTTTTT.

About this clone itself: The sample has other DNA sequences that encode this CDR3 too. V and J are TRBV5-1 and TRBJ2-1; 10 bases fit TRBD2. The CDR3 consists of 16 residues. From germline, CDR1 is SGHRS and CDR2 YFSETQ. The V gene end was trimmed by 0 bases and the J gene end by 4 bases; junction bases not matched to a gene: 4. CDR3 sequence reads: CASSLAASGGYNEQFF. As DNA, the CDR3 is TGCGCCAGCAGCTTGGCTGCTAGCGGGGGTTACAATGAGCAGTTCTTC.

The V gene is TRBV7-2, the J gene TRBJ1-1; TRBD1 is a possible D gene (6 bases). This CDR3 comprises 15 residues. CDR1 SGHTA and CDR2 FQGNSA come from the germline V gene. With 6 bases removed from V and 4 bases from J, the gap between germline ends came to 18 bases. This CDR3 is CASRHRIGGGTEAFF. CDR3 coding DNA: TGTGCCAGCAGACATAGAATAGGGGGTGGCACTGAAGCTTTCTTT.

This clone was seen once. The rearrangement links TRBV3-1 (or the pseudogene TRBV3-2) to TRBJ2-2; D not resolved. This CDR3 has 14 residues. Trimming removed 4 bases at V and 2 bases at J, with 8 bases between. Germline V lookup: CDR1 LGHDT, CDR2 YNNKEL (reference sequence). DNA of the CDR3: TGTGCCAGCAGCCCTCCGGTTAACACCGGGGAGCTGTTTTTT. This encodes CASSPPVNTGELFF.

The sample holds one count of this clone. The chain couples TRBV20-1 to TRBJ1-1, with TRBD1 as a possible D gene (6 bases). The CDR3 contains 11 residues. The germline V and J ends were trimmed by 6 bases and 11 bases, with 16 bases remaining between them. The V gene's germline CDR1 is DFQATT and CDR2 SNEGSKA (reference sequence). The CDR3 nucleotides are TGCAGTGCCCGGGGGGACATGCGGGCTTTCTTT. It yields the protein CSARGDMRAFF.

This rearrangement joins TRBV19 to TRBJ2-1, with a possible D match to TRBD1 (5 bases). The CDR3 totals 14 residues. The ends were cut back, 6 bases at V and 0 bases at J, with 9 bases in the middle. CDR1 and CDR2 from the germline V gene are LNHDA and SQIVND (reference sequence). CDR3 amino acids: CASRGASSYNEQFF. CDR3 in DNA: TGTGCCAGTAGAGGGGCCAGCTCCTACAATGAGCAGTTCTTC.

This sequence joins TRBV19 and TRBJ2-2; D possibly corresponds to TRBD2 (6 bases). Per the germline V gene, CDR1 is LNHDA and CDR2 is SQIVND (reference sequence). V lost 5 bases and J lost 0, with 7 bases in between. There are 14 residues in the CDR3. CDR3 protein: CASSWGANTGELFF. The CDR3 bases are TGTGCCAGTAGTTGGGGGGCGAACACCGGGGAGCTGTTTTTT.

The V gene is TRBV20-1, the J gene TRBJ1-1; D is possibly TRBD1 (6 bases). With 6 bases removed from V and 0 bases from J, the gap between germline ends came to 17 bases. Germline loops: CDR1 DFQATT, CDR2 SNEGSKA (reference sequence). The CDR3 is 15 amino acids. In DNA, the CDR3 is TGCAGTGCCAGTTTTACGGGGACACTGAACACTGAAGCTTTCTTT. Translating gives CSASFTGTLNTEAFF.

The chain joins TRBV2 to TRBJ2-3, with 10 bases fitting TRBD2. This CDR3 has 15 residues. Looked up from germline, CDR1 is SNHLY and CDR2 is FYNNEI. V lost 6 bases and J lost 6; bases outside the gene matches: 9. DNA for the CDR3: TGTGCCAGCAGAGTAGCGGGAGGTGGATCTGATACGCAGTATTTT. Translating it yields CASRVAGGGSDTQYF.

The CDR3 sequence is CASSFRDSPGQFF. The CDR3 DNA reads as TGTGCCAGCAGTTTCCGGGACTCCCCGGGTCAGTTCTTC. The V call is TRBV12-3 or TRBV12-4, the J call TRBJ2-1, with D perhaps TRBD2 (6 bases). The length of the CDR3 is 13 residues. Trimming stripped 3 bases from V and 13 bases from J, with 16 bases between.